This T cell receptor (beta chain) was identified in a study of shared T cell receptors in the human thymus. This CDR3 is built from 14 residues. Germline V gene sequence: CDR1 MGHDK, CDR2 SYGVNS. V gave up 6 bases and J gave up 3 bases, with 14 bases separating them. Assay used: immunoSEQ multiplex PCR; TCRdb lists only in-frame clones, some missing. Of about 380,000 clones in the sample, 85% to 95% were seen once. The sequenced material came from thymocytes. The TCR comes from a human donor. The V call is TRBV25-1, the J call TRBJ1-1; D might be TRBD1 (5 bases). The CDR3 spells CASSPFWGHTEAFF. For the CDR3, the DNA is TGTGCCAGCAGCCCATTTTGGGGCCACACTGAAGCTTTCTTT.